The 25 T cell receptor beta chains below come from one sample, sequenced in a study of T cell responses to AZD1222 COVID-19 vaccine. Sequencing used immunoSEQ multiplex PCR; TCRdb keeps in-frame clones, though not all of them. The table has roughly 130,000 clones, 88% seen once. This material consisted of peripheral blood, taken on day 0 of MenACWY control vaccination. These receptors all stem from an adult in good health.

The chain recombines TRBV21-1 with TRBJ2-1; the D call TRBD2 from the table was never checked on the DNA. TRBV21-1 is given as a pseudogene. This CDR3 is built from 18 residues. Here the CDR3 DNA reads TGTGCCAGCAGCAAAAGGCGATCAGAATGGGGGGCCTACAATGAGCAGTTCTTC. Its protein is CASSKRRSEWGAYNEQFF.

This clone was observed a single time. V gene TRBV4-1 combines with J gene TRBJ2-1, with TRBD1 identical over 7 bases. This CDR3 has 16 amino acids. Germline values: CDR1 MGHRA, CDR2 YSYEKL. J lost 3 bases, V lost 3 bases, and 8 bases had no gene match. As DNA, the CDR3 is TGCGCCAGCAGCCAGTTTGACAGGGTGGGCTACAATGAGCAGTTCTTC. Protein sequence: CASSQFDRVGYNEQFF.

This chain connects TRBV11-2 to TRBJ2-7; D is perhaps TRBD2 (5 bases). Germline V CDR1 and CDR2: SGHAT, FQNNGV. Trimming removed 0 bases at V and 6 bases at J, with 15 bases between. This CDR3 contains 15 residues. The CDR3: CASSLDGSFGGEQYF. CDR3 nucleotide sequence: TGTGCCAGCAGCTTAGATGGGTCCTTCGGAGGCGAGCAGTACTTC.

The chain uses TRBV27 and TRBJ2-7, with 7 bases aligning to TRBD1. CDR1 and CDR2 from the germline V gene are MNHEY and SMNVEV (reference sequence). V was pared by 6 bases and J by 7 bases, with 12 bases of the junction left unmatched. The CDR3 totals 14 residues. CDR3 residues: CASRIRDSFHEQYF. In DNA form, the CDR3 reads TGTGCCAGCAGGATCCGGGACAGCTTCCATGAGCAGTACTTC.

The chain joins TRBV20-1 to TRBJ1-2; D gene ambiguous. This CDR3 is 11 amino acids long. Trimming removed 4 bases at V and 4 bases at J, with 7 bases between. Germline assignment: CDR1 DFQATT and CDR2 SNEGSKA (reference sequence). This CDR3 is CSAKQTYGYTF. The CDR3 DNA reads TGCAGTGCTAAACAGACCTATGGCTACACCTTC.

The chain links TRBV24-1 to TRBJ2-7; D not certain. Germline V gene data show CDR1 as KGHDR and CDR2 as SFDVKD. The CDR3 is 13 residues long. V lost 5 bases to trimming and J lost 3 bases, with 10 bases between them. The chain's CDR3 is CATSAEWNYEQYF. Written as DNA, the CDR3 is TGTGCCACCAGTGCGGAATGGAACTACGAGCAGTACTTC.

The V gene is TRBV18, the J gene TRBJ2-7; D is undetermined. The ends were cut back, 4 bases at V and 4 bases at J, with 5 bases in the middle. This CDR3 comprises 11 residues. Germline values: CDR1 KGHSH, CDR2 LQKENI. CDR3 sequence reads: CASSRRYEQYF. The CDR3 bases are TGTGCCAGCTCACGTCGGTACGAGCAGTACTTC.

The chain joins TRBV4-1 to TRBJ1-3, with D perhaps TRBD1 (5 bases). The CDR3 has 17 residues. Germline V gives CDR1 MGHRA, CDR2 YSYEKL. The germline V and J ends were trimmed by 4 bases and 0 bases, with 16 bases remaining between them. CDR3 coding DNA: TGCGCCAGCAGCCCGGCGGAGACAGCTTACTCTGGAAACACCATATATTTT. It codes for CASSPAETAYSGNTIYF.

The V and J genes are TRBV10-2 and TRBJ2-5; tentatively, D is TRBD1 or TRBD2 (6 bases each). The CDR3 runs 14 residues. Per germline, CDR1 WSHSY and CDR2 SAAADI. Trimming removed 9 bases from V and 2 bases from J, with 16 bases in between. In nucleotides, the CDR3 is TGCGCCAGTCGGGGGCAGGGCGGACAAGAGACCCAGTACTTC. It specifies CASRGQGGQETQYF.

The chain combines TRBV7-9 with TRBJ2-2; D gene unclear. The V end lost 7 bases, the J end lost 2 bases, and 2 bases lay between the germline ends. The CDR3 covers 11 residues. Germline CDR1 is SEHNR and CDR2 is FQNEAQ (reference sequence). Written as DNA, the CDR3 is TGTGCCAGCACCAACACCGGGGAGCTGTTTTTT. Translation gives CASTNTGELFF.

This clone is large (0.1 to 1%). The chain recombines TRBV25-1 with TRBJ1-2; unclear D gene. V lost 8 bases, J lost 4 bases, and 11 bases lay in between. Germline V gene data show CDR1 as MGHDK and CDR2 as SYGVNS. This CDR3 is built from 12 residues. The CDR3 loop is CASREGLYGYTF. The CDR3 coding sequence is TGTGCCAGCCGAGAGGGCCTCTATGGCTACACCTTC.

The table lists this clone with a count of one. The CDR3 sequence: CASSPLTGQETQYF. CDR3 DNA: TGTGCCAGCAGTCCCTTGACGGGACAAGAGACCCAGTACTTC. The chain links TRBV6-5 to TRBJ2-5, with D tentatively TRBD2 (5 bases). The CDR3 runs 14 residues. The germline V gene has CDR1 MNHEY and CDR2 SVGAGI. Trimming stripped 5 bases from V and 2 bases from J, with 12 bases between.

The chain carries TRBV9 and TRBJ2-3; D is possibly TRBD2 (6 bases). The CDR3 sequence is 15 residues long. V was clipped by 7 bases and J by 6 bases, with 21 bases between them. Germline lookup yields CDR1 SGDLS and CDR2 YYNGEE. The CDR3 DNA reads TGTGCCAGCCAAGCGGGCTCTACTTCCTGGGATACGCAGTATTTT. Translated: CASQAGSTSWDTQYF. The full variable domain, in which reference TRBV9 and TRBJ2-3 provide the parts outside the CDR3, is DSGVTQTPKHLITATGQRVTLRCSPRSGDLSVYWYQQSLDQGLQFLIQYYNGEERAKGNILERFSAQQFPDLHSELNLSSLELGDSALYFCASQAGSTSWDTQYFGPGTRLTVL.

The chain couples TRBV7-9 to TRBJ2-1, with 11 bases lining up with TRBD2. Per the germline V gene, CDR1 is SEHNR and CDR2 is FQNEAQ (reference sequence). CDR3 length: 14 amino acids. V lost 4 bases and J lost 10; bases outside the gene matches: 6. DNA for the CDR3: TGTGCCAGCAGCTCGACTAGCGGGATGAGCGAGCAGTTCTTC. Translated, it gives CASSSTSGMSEQFF. The variable domain in full, with the rest retrieved from reference TRBV7-9 and TRBJ2-1, is DTGVSQNPRHKITKRGQNVTFRCDPISEHNRLYWYRQTLGQGPEFLTYFQNEAQLEKSRLLSDRFSAERPKGSFSTLEIQRTEQGDSAMYLCASSSTSGMSEQFFGPGTRLTVL.

The count of this clone is one. This sequence joins TRBV27 and TRBJ2-7; 9 bases match TRBD2. The CDR3 loop spans 15 amino acids. The germline CDR1 and CDR2 sequences are MNHEY and SMNVEV (reference sequence). Trimming cost V 3 bases and J 4 bases; bases outside gene matches: 7. The CDR3 sequence: CASSFHYSGSYEQYF. For the CDR3, the DNA is TGTGCCAGCAGTTTCCACTATAGCGGGAGTTACGAGCAGTACTTC.

The V call is TRBV4-2, the J call TRBJ1-5; possibly TRBD1 for D (5 bases). The length of the CDR3 is 15 residues. Deletions cut 0 bases from V and 1 base from J, with 7 bases between. Germline CDR1 is LGHNA and CDR2 is YNFKEQ. DNA of the CDR3: TGTGCCAGCAGCCAAGACAGGGCGAGCAATCAGCCCCAGCATTTT. This gives the protein CASSQDRASNQPQHF.

The chain has TRBV28 and TRBJ1-5; D gene uncertain. CDR1 and CDR2 (germline): MDHEN, SYDVKM. V was clipped by 2 bases and J by 0 bases, with 11 bases between them. This CDR3 spans 16 amino acids. DNA for the CDR3: TGTGCCAGCAGTTTAAGGCCAGCATATAGCAATCAGCCCCAGCATTTT. Protein sequence: CASSLRPAYSNQPQHF.

J is TRBJ2-7 and V is TRBV10-3, with D unresolved. Germline V gene data show CDR1 as ENHRY and CDR2 as SYGVKD. This CDR3 is 15 amino acids long. V lost 0 bases and J 5 bases, leaving 14 bases between the germline ends. CDR3: CAISESGSRRNEQYF. CDR3 DNA: TGTGCCATCAGTGAGTCCGGCAGTAGGCGGAACGAGCAGTACTTC.

This clone showed up just a few times. The chain uses TRBV30 and TRBJ2-7; possibly TRBD2 for D (5 bases). The V and J ends lost 0 bases and 3 bases respectively, with 15 bases between them. The V gene's germline CDR1 is GTSNPN and CDR2 SVGIG (reference sequence). The CDR3 runs 15 residues. The CDR3 spells CAWSVAASAVYEQYF. The DNA for the CDR3 is TGTGCCTGGAGTGTAGCGGCTTCCGCCGTCTACGAGCAGTACTTC.

CDR3 region: CASSQTASYEQYF. CDR3 nucleotide sequence: TGCGCCAGCAGTCAGACGGCCTCCTACGAGCAGTACTTC. The chain recombines TRBV5-1 with TRBJ2-7; D uncertain. The V and J ends lost 5 bases and 0 bases respectively, with 9 bases between them. The CDR3 totals 13 residues. Germline CDR1 and CDR2: SGHRS and YFSETQ.

This sequence joins TRBV6-5 and TRBJ1-4; 7 positions agree with TRBD1. Losses at the gene ends were 0 bases for V and 8 bases for J; bases not matched to a gene: 9. CDR3 length equals 16 residues. In germline, CDR1 is MNHEY, CDR2 SVGAGI. The CDR3 DNA follows: TGTGCCAGCAGTTACTCGTTCTCAGGGGGTGGAGAAAAACTGTTTTTT. It encodes CASSYSFSGGGEKLFF.

The chain carries TRBV15 and TRBJ2-7; 9 positions agree with TRBD2. The CDR3 runs 18 residues. Germline CDR1 is LNHNV and CDR2 is YYDKDF (reference sequence). V was pared by 0 bases and J by 2 bases, with 11 bases of the junction left unmatched. The CDR3 bases are TGTGCCACCAGCAGAGATCTCGCGCCTAGCGGGGCTCCCTACGAGCAGTACTTC. This codes for CATSRDLAPSGAPYEQYF.

This clone was seen once. The chain combines TRBV27 with TRBJ2-1; 10 bases fit TRBD2. The CDR3 runs 16 residues. Germline loops: CDR1 MNHEY, CDR2 SMNVEV (reference sequence). The trim removed 7 bases at V and 4 bases at J, leaving 10 bases unmatched. The CDR3: CASTPHGTSVYNEQFF. CDR3 sequence (DNA): TGTGCCAGCACCCCGCACGGGACTAGCGTATACAATGAGCAGTTCTTC.

The chain has TRBV5-6 and TRBJ1-2; 9 bases align to TRBD1. V gave up 6 bases and J gave up 5 bases; unmatched junction bases: 11. This CDR3 contains 15 residues. Germline loops: CDR1 SGHDT, CDR2 YYEEEE. CDR3 residues: CASTQTGTGFYGYTF. The CDR3 coding sequence is TGTGCCAGCACCCAAACCGGGACAGGGTTTTATGGCTACACCTTC.

The chain couples TRBV19 to TRBJ1-3, with TRBD1 identical over 10 bases. The V gene end was trimmed by 6 bases and the J gene end by 3 bases; junction bases not matched to a gene: 11. In germline, CDR1 is LNHDA, CDR2 SQIVND (reference sequence). There are 17 residues in the CDR3. The CDR3 DNA sequence: TGTGCCAGTAGCCCGAGGGGGACAGGGGCGAATGGAAACACCATATATTTT. Its protein is CASSPRGTGANGNTIYF.